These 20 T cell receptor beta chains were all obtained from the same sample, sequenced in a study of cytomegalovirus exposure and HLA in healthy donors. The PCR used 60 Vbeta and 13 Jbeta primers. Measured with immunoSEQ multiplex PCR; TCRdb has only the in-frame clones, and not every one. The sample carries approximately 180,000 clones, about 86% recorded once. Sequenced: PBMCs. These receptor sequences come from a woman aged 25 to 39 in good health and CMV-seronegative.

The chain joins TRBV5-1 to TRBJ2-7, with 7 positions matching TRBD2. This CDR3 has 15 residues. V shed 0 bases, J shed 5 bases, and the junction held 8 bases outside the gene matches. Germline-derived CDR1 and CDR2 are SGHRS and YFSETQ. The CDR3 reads CASSLGGGPLNEQYF. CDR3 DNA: TGCGCCAGCAGCTTGGGCGGGGGACCCTTGAACGAGCAGTACTTC. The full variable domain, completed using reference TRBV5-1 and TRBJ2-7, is KAGVTQTPRYLIKTRGQQVTLSCSPISGHRSVSWYQQTPGQGLQFLFEYFSETQRNKGNFPGRFSGRQFSNSRSEMNVSTLELGDSALYLCASSLGGGPLNEQYFGPGTRLTVT.

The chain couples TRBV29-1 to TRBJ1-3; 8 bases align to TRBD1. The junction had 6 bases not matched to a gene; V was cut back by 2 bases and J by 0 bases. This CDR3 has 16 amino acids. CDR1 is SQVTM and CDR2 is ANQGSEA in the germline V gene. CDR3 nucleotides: TGCAGCGTTGAAACGGTCGGACAGGGCTCTGGAAACACCATATATTTT. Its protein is CSVETVGQGSGNTIYF. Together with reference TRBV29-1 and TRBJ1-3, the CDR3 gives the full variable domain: SAVISQKPSRDICQRGTSLTIQCQVDSQVTMMFWYRQQPGQSLTLIATANQGSEATYESGFVIDKFPISRPNLTFSTLTVSNMSPEDSSIYLCSVETVGQGSGNTIYFGEGSWLTVV.

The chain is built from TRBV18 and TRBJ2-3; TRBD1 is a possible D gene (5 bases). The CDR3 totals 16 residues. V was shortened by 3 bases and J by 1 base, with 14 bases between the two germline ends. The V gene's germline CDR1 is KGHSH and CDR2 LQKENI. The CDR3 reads CASSPPEQGRTDTQYF. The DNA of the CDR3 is TGTGCCAGCTCACCCCCAGAGCAGGGCCGCACAGATACGCAGTATTTT.

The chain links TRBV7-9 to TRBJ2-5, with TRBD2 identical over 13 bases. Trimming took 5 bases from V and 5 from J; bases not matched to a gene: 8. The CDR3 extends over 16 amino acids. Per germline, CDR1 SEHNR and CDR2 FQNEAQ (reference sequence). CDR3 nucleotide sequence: TGTGCCAGCAGCCCGCGACTAGCGGGAGGCAGCGAGACCCAGTACTTC. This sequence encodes CASSPRLAGGSETQYF. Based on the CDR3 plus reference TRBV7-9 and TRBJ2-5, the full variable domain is DTGVSQNPRHKITKRGQNVTFRCDPISEHNRLYWYRQTLGQGPEFLTYFQNEAQLEKSRLLSDRFSAERPKGSFSTLEIQRTEQGDSAMYLCASSPRLAGGSETQYFGPGTRLLVL.

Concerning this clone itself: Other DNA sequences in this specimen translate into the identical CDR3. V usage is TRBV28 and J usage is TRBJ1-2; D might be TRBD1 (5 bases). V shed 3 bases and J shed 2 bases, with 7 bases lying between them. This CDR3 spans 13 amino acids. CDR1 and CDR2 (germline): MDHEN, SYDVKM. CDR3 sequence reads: CASSFQGNYGYTF. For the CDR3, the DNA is TGTGCCAGCAGTTTTCAGGGAAACTATGGCTACACCTTC.

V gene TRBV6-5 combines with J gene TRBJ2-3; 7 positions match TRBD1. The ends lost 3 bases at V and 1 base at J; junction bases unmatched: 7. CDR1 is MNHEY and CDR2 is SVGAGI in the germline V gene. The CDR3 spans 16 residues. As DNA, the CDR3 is TGTGCCAGCAGTTATGCTAGGGGGCCTGGCACAGATACGCAGTATTTT. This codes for CASSYARGPGTDTQYF.

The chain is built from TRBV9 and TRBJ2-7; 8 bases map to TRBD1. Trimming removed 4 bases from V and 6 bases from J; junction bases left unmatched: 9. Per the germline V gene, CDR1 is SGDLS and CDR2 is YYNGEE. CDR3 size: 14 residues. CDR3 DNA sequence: TGTGCCAGCAGCAAACAGGGGGTAGAGGGCGAGCAGTACTTC. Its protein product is CASSKQGVEGEQYF.

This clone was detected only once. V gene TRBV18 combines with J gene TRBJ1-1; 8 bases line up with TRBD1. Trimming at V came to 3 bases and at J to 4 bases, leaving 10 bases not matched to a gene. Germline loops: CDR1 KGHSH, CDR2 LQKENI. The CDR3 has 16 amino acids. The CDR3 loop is CASSPQDRVEGTEAFF. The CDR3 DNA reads TGTGCCAGCTCACCGCAGGACAGGGTCGAAGGCACTGAAGCTTTCTTT.

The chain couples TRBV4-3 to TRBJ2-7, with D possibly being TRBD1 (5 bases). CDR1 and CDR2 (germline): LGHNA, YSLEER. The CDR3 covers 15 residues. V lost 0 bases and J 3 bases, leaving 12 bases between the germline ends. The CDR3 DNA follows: TGCGCCAGCAGCCAAGAATACGACAGCTACTACGAGCAGTACTTC. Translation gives CASSQEYDSYYEQYF.

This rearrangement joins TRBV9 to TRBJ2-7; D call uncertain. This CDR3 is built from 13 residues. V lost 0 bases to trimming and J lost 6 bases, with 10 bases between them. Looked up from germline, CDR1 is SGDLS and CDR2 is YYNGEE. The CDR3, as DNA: TGTGCCAGCAGCGTAGGAGGATGGCGCGAGCAGTACTTC. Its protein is CASSVGGWREQYF. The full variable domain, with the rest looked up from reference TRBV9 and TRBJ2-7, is DSGVTQTPKHLITATGQRVTLRCSPRSGDLSVYWYQQSLDQGLQFLIQYYNGEERAKGNILERFSAQQFPDLHSELNLSSLELGDSALYFCASSVGGWREQYFGPGTRLTVT.

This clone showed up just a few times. The CDR3 protein is CASSPGVAGDMETQYF. CDR3 in DNA: TGTGCCAGCTCACCAGGGGTAGCGGGAGATATGGAGACCCAGTACTTC. The rearrangement links TRBV18 to TRBJ2-5; TRBD2 matches 9 bases. V lost 2 bases and J lost 5; bases outside the gene matches: 9. CDR3 length: 16 amino acids. The germline V gene encodes CDR1 KGHSH and CDR2 LQKENI.

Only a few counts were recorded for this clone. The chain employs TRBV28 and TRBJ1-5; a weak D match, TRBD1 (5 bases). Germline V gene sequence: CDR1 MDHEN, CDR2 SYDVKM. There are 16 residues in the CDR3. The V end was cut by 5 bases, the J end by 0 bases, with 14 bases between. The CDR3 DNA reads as TGTGCCAGCAGTCCTTACCCAGGGAATAGCAATCAGCCCCAGCATTTT. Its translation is CASSPYPGNSNQPQHF.

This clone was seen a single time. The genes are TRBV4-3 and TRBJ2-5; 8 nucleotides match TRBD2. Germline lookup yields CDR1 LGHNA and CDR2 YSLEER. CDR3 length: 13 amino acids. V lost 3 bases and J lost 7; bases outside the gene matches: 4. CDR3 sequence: CASSQTSVATQYF. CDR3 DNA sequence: TGCGCCAGCAGCCAGACTAGCGTAGCGACCCAGTACTTC.

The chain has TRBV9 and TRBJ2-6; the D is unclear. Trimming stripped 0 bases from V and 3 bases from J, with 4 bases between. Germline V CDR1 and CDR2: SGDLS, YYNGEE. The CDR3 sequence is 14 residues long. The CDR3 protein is CASSVAVGANVLTF. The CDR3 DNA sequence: TGTGCCAGCAGCGTAGCTGTTGGGGCCAACGTCCTGACTTTC.

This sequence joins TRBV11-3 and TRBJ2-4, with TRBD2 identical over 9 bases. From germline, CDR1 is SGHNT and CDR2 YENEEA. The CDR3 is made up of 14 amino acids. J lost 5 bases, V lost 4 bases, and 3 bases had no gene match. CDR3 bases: TGTGCCAGCAGCTACGCGGGGGGGGAAAACATTCAGTACTTC. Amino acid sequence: CASSYAGGENIQYF. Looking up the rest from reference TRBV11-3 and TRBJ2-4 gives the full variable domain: EAGVVQSPRYKIIEKKQPVAFWCNPISGHNTLYWYLQNLGQGPELLIRYENEEAVDDSQLPKDRFSAERLKGVDSTLKIQPAELGDSAVYLCASSYAGGENIQYFGAGTRLSVL.

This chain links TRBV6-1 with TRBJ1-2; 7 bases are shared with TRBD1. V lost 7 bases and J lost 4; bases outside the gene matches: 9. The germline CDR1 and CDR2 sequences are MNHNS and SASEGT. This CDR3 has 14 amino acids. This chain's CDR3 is CASINRDRVYGYTF. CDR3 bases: TGTGCCAGCATTAACCGGGACAGAGTCTATGGCTACACCTTC.

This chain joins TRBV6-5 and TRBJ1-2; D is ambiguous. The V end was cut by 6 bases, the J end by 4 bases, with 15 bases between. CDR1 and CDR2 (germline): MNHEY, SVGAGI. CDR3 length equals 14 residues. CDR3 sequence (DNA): TGTGCCAGCAGCCAAATCGGGGTTTCCTATGGCTACACCTTC. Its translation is CASSQIGVSYGYTF.

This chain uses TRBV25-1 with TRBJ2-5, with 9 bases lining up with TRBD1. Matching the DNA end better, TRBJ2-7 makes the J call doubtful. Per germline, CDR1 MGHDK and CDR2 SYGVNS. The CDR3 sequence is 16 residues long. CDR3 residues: CASSGRLGTGSYEQYF. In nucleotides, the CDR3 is TGTGCCAGCAGTGGACGCCTAGGGACAGGGAGTTACGAGCAGTACTTC.

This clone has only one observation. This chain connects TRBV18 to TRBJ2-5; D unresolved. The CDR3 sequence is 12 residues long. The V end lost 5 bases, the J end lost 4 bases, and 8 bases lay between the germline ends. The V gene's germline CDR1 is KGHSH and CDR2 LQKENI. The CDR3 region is CASSEFSETQYF. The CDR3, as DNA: TGTGCCAGCTCAGAGTTTTCAGAGACCCAGTACTTC.

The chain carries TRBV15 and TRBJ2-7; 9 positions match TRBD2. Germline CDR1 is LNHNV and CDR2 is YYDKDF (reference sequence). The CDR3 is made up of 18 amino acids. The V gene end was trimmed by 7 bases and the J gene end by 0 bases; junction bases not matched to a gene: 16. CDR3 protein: CATNPTRIAGASSYEQYF. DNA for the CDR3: TGTGCCACCAACCCCACTCGGATAGCGGGAGCAAGCTCCTACGAGCAGTACTTC.